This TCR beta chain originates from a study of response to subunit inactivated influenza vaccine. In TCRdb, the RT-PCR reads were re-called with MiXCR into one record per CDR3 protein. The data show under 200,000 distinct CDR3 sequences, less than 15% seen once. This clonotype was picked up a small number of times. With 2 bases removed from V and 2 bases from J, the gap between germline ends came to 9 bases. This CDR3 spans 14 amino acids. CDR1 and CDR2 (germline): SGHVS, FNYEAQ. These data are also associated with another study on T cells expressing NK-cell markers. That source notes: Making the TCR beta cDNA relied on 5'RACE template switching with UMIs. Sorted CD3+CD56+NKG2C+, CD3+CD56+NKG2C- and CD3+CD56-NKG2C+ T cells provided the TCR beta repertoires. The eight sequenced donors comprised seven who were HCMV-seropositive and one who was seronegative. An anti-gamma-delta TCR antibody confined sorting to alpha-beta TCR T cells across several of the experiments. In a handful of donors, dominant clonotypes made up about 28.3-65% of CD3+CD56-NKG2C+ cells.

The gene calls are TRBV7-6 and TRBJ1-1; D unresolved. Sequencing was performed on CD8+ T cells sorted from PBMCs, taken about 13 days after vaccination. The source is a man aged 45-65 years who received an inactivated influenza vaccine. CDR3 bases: TGTGCCAGCAGCTTATCGGACGGAAACACTGAAGCTTTCTTT. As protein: CASSLSDGNTEAFF.